This TCR beta chain derives from a study of control samples from healthy donors and cancer patients. V was clipped by 0 bases and J by 6 bases, with 22 bases between them. Germline V gene sequence: CDR1 SGHDT, CDR2 YYEEEE. This CDR3 is built from 17 residues. About this clone itself: Within the sample, other DNA sequences also encode this same CDR3.

Only in-frame clones appear in the TCRdb table, and some are missing; sequencing was by immunoSEQ multiplex PCR. The table includes just over 150,000 clones, around 95% detected once. The TCR comes from a woman between 40 and 55 years old in good health. The sequenced material came from blood. The rearrangement links TRBV5-6 to TRBJ2-7; TRBD1 or TRBD2 may be the D gene (5 bases each). Here the CDR3 reads CASSLAGRDLGGFEQYF. CDR3 DNA: TGTGCCAGCAGCTTGGCCGGTCGAGACCTTGGGGGTTTCGAGCAGTACTTC.